The clone carrying this TCR beta chain was seen at least ten times. The antigen remains undetermined. The record originates from a study of T cell repertoires in cytomegalovirus infection. General study points: CMV carriers having the relevant HLA were flagged by cumulative public TCR beta family frequency. CMV-specific HLA-C-restricted TCR beta clonotypes dominated the ex vivo response.

TCRdb passed the reads through MiXCR, listing each CDR3 protein once. The profile shows a few hundred thousand distinct CDR3 sequences, over 15% of them singletons. From germline, CDR1 is SGHTA and CDR2 FQGNSA. V lost 1 base to trimming and J lost 3 bases; unmatched junction nucleotides: 17. This CDR3 has 19 residues. The chain uses TRBV7-2 and TRBJ2-7, with TRBD2 matching 8 bases. Material: CD8+ T cells from PBMCs. The TCR sequence derives from a human donor in good health (CMV status not recorded). Some clones in this sample may be carry-over from other donors' samples. Here the CDR3 DNA reads TGTGCCAGCAGCTTAGAAGCGATCCCGGGGGGGACAAGGGACTACGAGCAGTACTTC. Its translation: CASSLEAIPGGTRDYEQYF.